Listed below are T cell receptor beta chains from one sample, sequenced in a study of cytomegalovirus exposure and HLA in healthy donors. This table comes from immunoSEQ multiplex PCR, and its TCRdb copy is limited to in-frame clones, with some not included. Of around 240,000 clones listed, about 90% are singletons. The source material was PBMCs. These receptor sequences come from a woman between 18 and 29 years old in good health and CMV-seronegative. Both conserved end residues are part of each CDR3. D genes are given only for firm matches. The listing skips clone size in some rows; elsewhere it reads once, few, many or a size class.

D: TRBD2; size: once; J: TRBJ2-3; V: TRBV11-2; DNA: TGTGCCAGCAGCGAGGGACTAGCGGGGGGCACAGATACGCAGTATTTT; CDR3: CASSEGLAGGTDTQYF
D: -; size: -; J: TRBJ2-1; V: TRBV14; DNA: TGTGCCAGCAGCCAAGGCGGGTACAATGAGCAGTTCTTC; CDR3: CASSQGGYNEQFF
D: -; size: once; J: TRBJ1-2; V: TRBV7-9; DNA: TGTGCCAGCAGCTCGCCCGGCGGACCCGGGAGGGATGGCTACACCTTC; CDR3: CASSSPGGPGRDGYTF
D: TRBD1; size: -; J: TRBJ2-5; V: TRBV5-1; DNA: TGCGCCAGCAGCCCAGGGACAGCACAAGAGACCCAGTACTTC; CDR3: CASSPGTAQETQYF
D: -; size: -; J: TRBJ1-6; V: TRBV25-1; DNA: TGTGCCAGCAGTGAATCGGGGGTCACCTATAATTCACCCCTCCACTTT; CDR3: CASSESGVTYNSPLHF
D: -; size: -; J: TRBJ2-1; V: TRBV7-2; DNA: TGTGCCAGCAGCTTAGCGGAGACAGGTTGGCGTGAGCAGTTCTTC; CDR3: CASSLAETGWREQFF
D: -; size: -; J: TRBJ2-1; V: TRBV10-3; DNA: TGTGCCATCAGTGACTACGGGACTGGAGATTTCAATGAGCAGTTCTTC; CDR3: CAISDYGTGDFNEQFF
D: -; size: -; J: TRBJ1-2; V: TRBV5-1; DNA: TGCGCCAGCAGCCCGACAGTCACCTTCTATGGCTACACCTTC; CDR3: CASSPTVTFYGYTF
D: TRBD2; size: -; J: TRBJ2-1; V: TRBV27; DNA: TGTGCCAGCAGTTCGCTTCGGACTAGCGGGGGGACAAATGAGCAGTTCTTC; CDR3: CASSSLRTSGGTNEQFF
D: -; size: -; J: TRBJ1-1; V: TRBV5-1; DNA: TGCGCCAGCAGCTTGGGGAGCCCTGAAGCTTTCTTT; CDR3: CASSLGSPEAFF
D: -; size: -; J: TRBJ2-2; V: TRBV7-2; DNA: TGTGCCAGCAGGTATACTGGTGCCGGGGAGCTGTTTTTT; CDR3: CASRYTGAGELFF
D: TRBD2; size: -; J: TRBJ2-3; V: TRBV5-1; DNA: TGCGCCAGCAGCGCAACTAGCGGCACAGATACGCAGTATTTT; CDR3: CASSATSGTDTQYF
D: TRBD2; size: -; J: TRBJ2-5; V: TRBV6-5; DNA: TGTGCCAGCAGTTCTAGCGGGGGCCGTCAAGAGACCCAGTACTTC; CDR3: CASSSSGGRQETQYF
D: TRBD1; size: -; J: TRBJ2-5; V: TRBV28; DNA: TGTGCCAGCAGTTTCGCGGACAGGGGTGAGACCCAGTACTTC; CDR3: CASSFADRGETQYF
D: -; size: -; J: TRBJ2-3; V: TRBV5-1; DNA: TGCGCCAGCAGCAGGGGCCCAGATACGCAGTATTTT; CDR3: CASSRGPDTQYF
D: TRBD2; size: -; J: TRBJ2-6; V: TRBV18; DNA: TGTGCCAGCTCACCACCGAGCGGGGGGGGCTCTGGGGCCAACGTCCTGACTTTC; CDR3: CASSPPSGGGSGANVLTF
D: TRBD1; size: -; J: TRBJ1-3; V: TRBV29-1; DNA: TGCAGCGTTAAGGGACAGGGGACAAATTCTGGAAACACCATATATTTT; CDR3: CSVKGQGTNSGNTIYF
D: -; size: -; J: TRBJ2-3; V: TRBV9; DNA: TGTGCCAGCAGCGTCTCCAGGGCCACAGATACGCAGTATTTT; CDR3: CASSVSRATDTQYF
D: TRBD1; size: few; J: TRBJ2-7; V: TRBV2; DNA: TGTGCCAGCAGTGAACGGACAGGGATTGGAGAGCAGTACTTC; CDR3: CASSERTGIGEQYF
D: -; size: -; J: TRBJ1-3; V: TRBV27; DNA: TGTGCCAGCAGTTCTAAGCCCGGGACATCGAGCTCTGGAAACACCATATATTTT; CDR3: CASSSKPGTSSSGNTIYF
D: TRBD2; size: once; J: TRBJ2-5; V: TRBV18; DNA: TGTGCCAGCTCACAACTGAGCGGGGGGCCGAGAGAGACCCAGTACTTC; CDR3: CASSQLSGGPRETQYF
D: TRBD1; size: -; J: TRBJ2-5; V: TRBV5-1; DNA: TGCGCCAGCAGCTCCCGGACTACAGGGGGAGGGACCCAGTACTTC; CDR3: CASSSRTTGGGTQYF
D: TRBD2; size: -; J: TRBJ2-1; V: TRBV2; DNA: TGTGCCAGCAGTGAAGATGCGGGGGGCCTCCTTAATGAGCAGTTCTTC; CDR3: CASSEDAGGLLNEQFF
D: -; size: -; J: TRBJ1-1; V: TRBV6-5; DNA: TGTGCCAGCAAGGGGTACACTGAAGCCTTCTTT; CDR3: CASKGYTEAFF
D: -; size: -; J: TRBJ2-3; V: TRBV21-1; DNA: TGTGCCAGCAGCAAATCGGAGACAGATACGCAGTATTTT; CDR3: CASSKSETDTQYF
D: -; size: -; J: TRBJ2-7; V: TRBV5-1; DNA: TGCGCCAGCAGTCCCGGGAGCAACTCCTACGAGCAGTACTTC; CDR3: CASSPGSNSYEQYF